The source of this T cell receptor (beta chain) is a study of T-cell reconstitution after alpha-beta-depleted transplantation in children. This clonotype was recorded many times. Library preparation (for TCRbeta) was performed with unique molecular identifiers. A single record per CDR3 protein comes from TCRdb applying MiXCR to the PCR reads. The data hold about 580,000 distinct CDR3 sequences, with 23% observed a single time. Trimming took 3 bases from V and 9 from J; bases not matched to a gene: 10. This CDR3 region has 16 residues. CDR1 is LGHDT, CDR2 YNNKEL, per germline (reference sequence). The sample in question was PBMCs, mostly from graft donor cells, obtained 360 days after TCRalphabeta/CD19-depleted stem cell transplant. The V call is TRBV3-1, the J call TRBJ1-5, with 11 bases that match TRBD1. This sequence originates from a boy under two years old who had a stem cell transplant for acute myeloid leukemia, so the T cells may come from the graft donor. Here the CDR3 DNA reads TGTGCCAGCAGCCAGGGCGGGACAGGGGGGAGAAGGCCCCAGCATTTT. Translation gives CASSQGGTGGRRPQHF.